This entry lists 30 T cell receptor beta chains sequenced from one sample in a study of blood T cell repertoires in COVID-19 (dated by TCRdb to about 2020). Library construction relied on the immunoSEQ multiplex PCR assay. Sourced from immuneACCESS, this table was stored by TCRdb with only in-frame sequences that have V and J called. A share of the clones is absent; for the studies checked, an unresolved V gene accounts for under half, and the remainder has no known explanation. For this sample the table gives about 89,000 clones, of which more than 60% were detected only once. The ten largest clones capture around 50% of the sample. Sample: peripheral blood. The receptor source for this set is a human donor in a cohort sampled during active COVID-19.

The chain couples TRBV5-6 to TRBJ2-1; 11 bases map to TRBD2. Germline CDR1 SGHDT, CDR2 YYEEEE. With 4 bases clipped from V and 9 bases from J, the junction kept 21 bases outside the gene matches. The CDR3 has 19 amino acids. CDR3 bases: TGTGCCAGCAGCGTCCGGTACAGGGTATTTCTAGCGGGAGGCCCTGAGCAGTTCTTC. Its protein is CASSVRYRVFLAGGPEQFF. Drawing the rest from reference TRBV5-6 and TRBJ2-1, the complete variable domain is DAGVTQSPTHLIKTRGQQVTLRCSPKSGHDTVSWYQQALGQGPQFIFQYYEEEERQRGNFPDRFSGHQFPNYSSELNVNALLLGDSALYLCASSVRYRVFLAGGPEQFFGPGTRLTVL.

The chain employs TRBV5-5 and TRBJ2-7; D gene unclear. Trimming took off 0 bases at V and 6 bases at J, with 16 bases between the two ends. Germline CDR1 SGHKS, CDR2 YYEKEE (reference sequence). This CDR3 contains 15 residues. Here the CDR3 DNA reads TGTGCCAGCAGCTTGGGGCGGTCCATCTCTGGCGAGCAGTACTTC. Translation gives CASSLGRSISGEQYF.

The DNA of the CDR3 is TGTGCCAGTAGTATAGATCTGAGCTCCTACAATGAGCAGTTCTTC. Translating it yields CASSIDLSSYNEQFF. The chain joins TRBV19 to TRBJ2-1; D is unclear. Trimming shortened V by 0 bases and J by 0 bases, and 6 bases separated the two germline ends. The CDR3 runs 15 residues. Germline loops: CDR1 LNHDA, CDR2 SQIVND (reference sequence).

V gene TRBV7-8 combines with J gene TRBJ2-5; D gene ambiguous. V was pared by 3 bases and J by 2 bases, with 16 bases between. Germline V gene sequence: CDR1 SGHVS, CDR2 FQNEAQ. The CDR3 totals 16 residues. Here the CDR3 DNA reads TGTGCCAGCAGCTTTCGCCGGAGTTGGGTACAAGAGACCCAGTACTTC. Translating gives CASSFRRSWVQETQYF.

V and J are TRBV2 and TRBJ2-7; TRBD1 matches 7 bases. V lost 6 bases and J lost 2; bases outside the gene matches: 10. The CDR3 contains 15 residues. CDR1 is SNHLY, CDR2 FYNNEI, per germline. CDR3: CASRARGNIPYEQYF. The CDR3 bases are TGTGCCAGCAGGGCCAGGGGGAATATCCCCTACGAGCAGTACTTC.

The rearrangement links TRBV6-5 to TRBJ2-2; a possible D gene is TRBD2 (5 bases). CDR3 length: 15 residues. Per the germline V gene, CDR1 is MNHEY and CDR2 is SVGAGI. V gave up 6 bases and J gave up 4 bases, with 15 bases separating them. The DNA for the CDR3 is TGTGCCAGCAGATCACTAGGGAAAGGCACCGGGGAGCTGTTTTTT. Translated: CASRSLGKGTGELFF.

The J gene is TRBJ2-5, the V gene TRBV28, with D possibly TRBD2 on 6 matching bases. The CDR3 loop spans 17 amino acids. The V gene lost 7 bases and the J gene lost 2 bases, with 23 bases spanning the gap. CDR1 MDHEN and CDR2 SYDVKM come from the germline V gene. As DNA, the CDR3 is TGTGCCAGCACCCCTTTCGTAACTAGCTCTAAACAAGAGACCCAGTACTTC. Translation: CASTPFVTSSKQETQYF. Filled out from reference TRBV28 and TRBJ2-5, the complete variable domain reads DVKVTQSSRYLVKRTGEKVFLECVQDMDHENMFWYRQDPGLGLRLIYFSYDVKMKEKGDIPEGYSVSREKKERFSLILESASTNQTSMYLCASTPFVTSSKQETQYFGPGTRLLVL.

The rearrangement joins TRBV28 to TRBJ1-2, with unresolved D. Trimming shortened V by 2 bases and J by 4 bases, and 5 bases separated the two germline ends. From germline, CDR1 is MDHEN and CDR2 SYDVKM. The CDR3 extends over 12 amino acids. In nucleotides, the CDR3 is TGTGCCAGCAGTTTAGGGCCCTATGGCTACACCTTC. Amino acid sequence: CASSLGPYGYTF.

This clone was counted a single time. This rearrangement joins TRBV15 to TRBJ2-1; maybe TRBD2 (5 bases). Trimming pared 5 bases from V and 8 bases from J, leaving 13 bases between. Germline values: CDR1 LNHNV, CDR2 YYDKDF (reference sequence). CDR3 length equals 13 residues. Here the CDR3 DNA reads TGTGCCACCAGCCAGAGGGTCTATGATGAGCAGTTCTTC. This sequence encodes CATSQRVYDEQFF.

The chain has TRBV12-3 or TRBV12-4 and TRBJ1-4; the D is unclear. The CDR3 contains 13 residues. V lost 2 bases to trimming and J lost 8 bases, with 9 bases between them. This CDR3 reads CASSLIAGEKLFF. CDR3 coding DNA: TGTGCCAGCAGTTTAATCGCAGGCGAAAAACTGTTTTTT.

This clone was observed once. This chain joins TRBV28 and TRBJ2-7; TRBD2 might be the D (6 bases). The CDR3 has 15 residues. Germline lookup yields CDR1 MDHEN and CDR2 SYDVKM. V was cut by 4 bases and J by 0 bases, with 13 bases left in between. The CDR3 bases are TGTGCCAGCAGTTCCCCCCGGGAGCCCTCCTACGAGCAGTACTTC. As protein: CASSSPREPSYEQYF.

This rearrangement joins TRBV4-1 to TRBJ1-1, with 7 bases that match TRBD1. The J segment lost 5 bases and the V segment lost 5 bases, leaving 11 bases of the junction unmatched. The CDR3 covers 15 residues. Germline V lookup: CDR1 MGHRA, CDR2 YSYEKL. CDR3 sequence: CASSSTRTGGTEAFF. CDR3 nucleotides: TGCGCCAGCAGCTCTACCCGGACAGGTGGTACTGAAGCTTTCTTT.

This clone was recorded only once. V gene TRBV4-3 combines with J gene TRBJ2-1; maybe TRBD2 (6 bases). The germline V gene has CDR1 LGHNA and CDR2 YSLEER. V gave up 0 bases and J gave up 4 bases, with 13 bases separating them. There are 16 residues in the CDR3. The CDR3 coding sequence is TGCGCCAGCAGCCAAGATGGTCGGGGGACGTACAATGAGCAGTTCTTC. Translation: CASSQDGRGTYNEQFF.

This chain connects TRBV5-1 to TRBJ2-2; TRBD2 matches at 10 bases. The junction had 9 bases not matched to a gene; V was cut back by 4 bases and J by 0 bases. From germline, CDR1 is SGHRS and CDR2 YFSETQ. This CDR3 has 18 amino acids. CDR3 protein: CASSARGLAGANTGELFF. The CDR3 nucleotides are TGCGCCAGCAGCGCTAGGGGGCTAGCGGGGGCGAACACCGGGGAGCTGTTTTTT.

This rearrangement joins TRBV19 to TRBJ2-3; 8 bases are shared with TRBD2. After removal of 5 bases from V and 5 bases from J, the junction contained 6 bases not matched to a gene. The CDR3 contains 14 residues. Germline assignment: CDR1 LNHDA and CDR2 SQIVND (reference sequence). CDR3 loop: CASSLGRVGDTQYF. The CDR3 DNA reads TGTGCCAGTAGTCTCGGGAGGGTTGGAGATACGCAGTATTTT.

The rearrangement links TRBV14 to TRBJ1-2; D unclear. This CDR3 is 15 amino acids long. CDR1 and CDR2 from the germline V gene are SGHDN and FVKESK. V lost 0 bases, J lost 4 bases, and 12 bases lay in between. The chain's CDR3 is CASSQEPSATYGYTF. CDR3 nucleotide sequence: TGTGCCAGCAGCCAAGAACCTTCAGCGACCTATGGCTACACCTTC. Full variable domain (rest looked up from reference TRBV14 and TRBJ1-2): EAGVTQFPSHSVIEKGQTVTLRCDPISGHDNLYWYRRVMGKEIKFLLHFVKESKQDESGMPNNRFLAERTGGTYSTLKVQPAELEDSGVYFCASSQEPSATYGYTFGSGTRLTVV.

The chain joins TRBV30 to TRBJ2-2; TRBD2 matches at 9 bases. CDR1 GTSNPN and CDR2 SVGIG come from the germline V gene (reference sequence). The junction had 8 bases not matched to a gene; V was cut back by 4 bases and J by 8 bases. The CDR3 totals 14 residues. CDR3 residues: CAWTIAGVSGELFF. In DNA form, the CDR3 reads TGTGCCTGGACTATAGCGGGAGTTTCTGGGGAGCTGTTTTTT.

The rearrangement uses TRBV7-6 and TRBJ1-5; 8 bases map to TRBD1. Losses at the gene ends were 4 bases for V and 7 bases for J; bases not matched to a gene: 3. Germline V gene lookup returns CDR1 SGHVS and CDR2 FNYEAQ. This CDR3 spans 13 amino acids. The CDR3 loop reads CASSSDRGQPQHF. The CDR3 bases are TGTGCCAGCAGCTCCGACAGGGGCCAGCCCCAGCATTTT.

V gene TRBV9 combines with J gene TRBJ2-7; TRBD1 matches 11 bases. Germline CDR1 reads SGDLS; CDR2 reads YYNGEE. V trimming: 3 bases; J trimming: 6 bases; junction bases outside the gene matches: 5. The CDR3 is 14 residues long. The CDR3 loop reads CASSAGQGVGEQYF. In DNA form, the CDR3 reads TGTGCCAGCAGCGCGGGACAGGGGGTCGGCGAGCAGTACTTC.

As concerns this clone: No conserved phenylalanine or tryptophan is present at the end of the CDR3, so a read error is the likely explanation. The DNA is left out, because the CDR3 cannot be placed on it with certainty; the CDR3 is given as TCRdb lists it. The chain joins TRBV6-4 to TRBJ1-2. The CDR3 has 18 amino acids, counting both end residues. Germline CDR1 and CDR2: MRHNA and SNTAGT. The CDR3 sequence is CASRPIKERQLNGRGLHL.

The chain couples TRBV28 to TRBJ2-2; D remains ambiguous. The germline V and J ends were trimmed by 5 bases and 4 bases, with 11 bases remaining between them. Germline loops: CDR1 MDHEN, CDR2 SYDVKM. The CDR3 length is 14 residues. CDR3 sequence: CASSPPLLTGELFF. CDR3 coding DNA: TGTGCCAGCAGTCCCCCCCTTCTCACCGGGGAGCTGTTTTTT.

This clone was detected only once. The chain joins TRBV27 to TRBJ2-7; TRBD1 matches at 7 bases. The length of the CDR3 is 17 residues. Germline lookup yields CDR1 MNHEY and CDR2 SMNVEV (reference sequence). V lost 6 bases to trimming and J lost 1 base; unmatched junction nucleotides: 15. The CDR3 sequence: CASSPLRRGRFSYEQYF. The CDR3 bases are TGTGCCAGCAGCCCACTAAGAAGGGGGCGATTTTCCTACGAGCAGTACTTC.

The rearrangement uses TRBV6-5 and TRBJ1-2, with TRBD1 matching 8 bases. V was clipped by 6 bases and J by 7 bases; unmatched bases: 13. Germline CDR1 reads MNHEY; CDR2 reads SVGAGI. The CDR3 extends over 15 amino acids. The CDR3, as DNA: TGTGCCAGCAGGAGGACAGGGAAGGAGAATTCTGGCTACACCTTC. The encoded protein is CASRRTGKENSGYTF.

This clone came up a few times. V and J are TRBV6-6 and TRBJ2-1; TRBD2 aligns across 11 bases. CDR1 is MNHNY and CDR2 is SVGAGI in the germline V gene (reference sequence). V lost 5 bases to trimming and J lost 5 bases; unmatched junction nucleotides: 11. The CDR3 runs 17 residues. The CDR3 nucleotides read TGTGCCAGCAGTCCCCAGGGCCTAGCGGGAGGAAACAATGAGCAGTTCTTC. Its protein product is CASSPQGLAGGNNEQFF.

The gene calls are TRBV6-5 and TRBJ2-7, with 8 nucleotides matching TRBD1. V trimming: 6 bases; J trimming: 6 bases; junction bases outside the gene matches: 7. The germline gives CDR1 MNHEY, CDR2 SVGAGI. This CDR3 spans 13 amino acids. This CDR3 reads CASRATGVGEQYF. The CDR3 DNA reads TGTGCCAGCAGGGCGACAGGGGTGGGCGAGCAGTACTTC.

The chain joins TRBV19 to TRBJ1-1; 10 bases align to TRBD1. Germline V gives CDR1 LNHDA, CDR2 SQIVND (reference sequence). Losses at the gene ends were 7 bases for V and 4 bases for J; bases not matched to a gene: 9. There are 15 residues in the CDR3. CDR3 DNA sequence: TGTGCCAGTACGACAGGGGGCGCGGTTGTCACTGAAGCTTTCTTT. The encoded protein is CASTTGGAVVTEAFF.

The rearrangement joins TRBV6-1 to TRBJ1-5; D perhaps matches TRBD1 (5 bases). This CDR3 comprises 14 residues. Germline V lookup: CDR1 MNHNS, CDR2 SASEGT. V lost 2 bases to trimming and J lost 5 bases, with 10 bases between them. CDR3 in amino acids: CASSEFGGYQPQHF. Written as DNA, the CDR3 is TGTGCCAGCAGTGAATTCGGGGGGTATCAGCCCCAGCATTTT.

The V and J genes are TRBV28 and TRBJ1-2; D remains unclear. The CDR3 spans 15 residues. The V gene's germline CDR1 is MDHEN and CDR2 SYDVKM. The V end lost 3 bases, the J end lost 3 bases, and 14 bases lay between the germline ends. In DNA form, the CDR3 reads TGTGCCAGCAGTTTTTGGGCAGACCTCCACTATGGCTACACCTTC. Encoded protein: CASSFWADLHYGYTF.

The CDR3, as DNA: TGTGCCAGCTCACCGCGACTAGCACGAGTCACCGGGGAGCTGTTTTTT. It yields the protein CASSPRLARVTGELFF. This sequence joins TRBV18 and TRBJ2-2; 7 bases agree with TRBD2. J lost 4 bases, V lost 3 bases, and 8 bases had no gene match. Per the germline V gene, CDR1 is KGHSH and CDR2 is LQKENI. The CDR3 loop spans 16 amino acids.

This clone was recorded a few times. The CDR3 spells CASSDPGQGTDTQYF. CDR3 DNA sequence: TGTGCCAGCAGCGACCCGGGACAGGGCACAGATACGCAGTATTTT. This chain links TRBV5-4 with TRBJ2-3, with 8 positions matching TRBD1. There are 15 residues in the CDR3. Unmatched junction bases numbered 5, after V lost 4 bases and J lost 1 base. Germline lookup yields CDR1 SGHNT and CDR2 YYREEE (reference sequence).